This T cell receptor (beta chain) was documented in a study of T-cell memory formation after mild COVID-19. Study in general: Among the donors, TCR clusters were largely specific to each donor. Findings and limits, study-wide: CD4+ contracting clones were found mainly in CM and EM, and CD8+ ones in EMRA. Second-wave clones peaking on day 37 lacked confirmed SARS-CoV-2 specificity.

Trimming took off 4 bases at V and 6 bases at J, with 14 bases between the two ends. CDR3 length equals 14 residues. Germline V gene data show CDR1 as SEHNR and CDR2 as FQNEAQ (reference sequence). 5'RACE with constant-segment primers yielded barcoded, UMI-tagged TCR alpha and TCR beta cDNA libraries. A single record per CDR3 protein comes from TCRdb applying MiXCR to the 5' RACE reads. Among some 57,000 distinct CDR3 sequences listed, over 9% were seen once. As to this clonotype: Antigen unknown.

The chain joins TRBV7-9 to TRBJ2-3; D is uncertain. Input material: PBMCs or a T cell subset sorted from them (not recorded which). This clonotype originated in a man younger than 35 who had mild COVID-19 (a few samples of this study predate the infection). Cell type and time point are not known. The CDR3 protein is CASSSRIGRDTQYF. In DNA, the CDR3 is TGTGCCAGCAGCTCTAGGATCGGAAGGGATACGCAGTATTTT.